The rows below give T cell receptor beta chains drawn from one sample of a study of technical replicates of blood from a handful of donors. Data came from immunoSEQ multiplex PCR; TCRdb stores just in-frame clones and leaves some out. The sample has around 80,000 clones; around 90% are singletons. Sample: T cells isolated from PBMCs. Receptors were obtained from a human donor in good health. The CDR3 runs from the conserved cysteine through the conserved F or W. D genes are given only for firm matches. Rows give clone size only sometimes, using once, few, many, or a class for an expanded clone.

D gene: TRBD2; clone size: NA; V gene: TRBV6-4; J gene: TRBJ2-2; CDR3 DNA: TGTGCCAGCAGAAGGAGGGGAGGGTTGGCCGGGGAGCTGTTTTTT; CDR3 protein: CASRRRGGLAGELFF
D gene: NA; clone size: once; V gene: TRBV7-9; J gene: TRBJ2-1; CDR3 DNA: TGTGCCAGCAGTGCACCACTAGCCGCGTACAATGAGCAGTTCTTC; CDR3 protein: CASSAPLAAYNEQFF
D gene: NA; clone size: NA; V gene: TRBV7-2; J gene: TRBJ1-2; CDR3 DNA: TGTGCCAGCAGCCAAGGCGGCCACTATGGCTACACCTTC; CDR3 protein: CASSQGGHYGYTF
D gene: NA; clone size: NA; V gene: TRBV7-2; J gene: TRBJ2-7; CDR3 DNA: TGTGCCAGCAGCGCGGGGAGGCTCTACGAGCAGTACTTC; CDR3 protein: CASSAGRLYEQYF
D gene: TRBD1; clone size: NA; V gene: TRBV19; J gene: TRBJ2-3; CDR3 DNA: TGTGCCAGCGTGCCGGGACAGTCCACAGATACGCAGTATTTT; CDR3 protein: CASVPGQSTDTQYF
D gene: NA; clone size: once; V gene: TRBV28; J gene: TRBJ2-1; CDR3 DNA: TGTGCCAGCACCTTAGATGGGGGCGACAATGAGCAGTTCTTC; CDR3 protein: CASTLDGGDNEQFF
D gene: NA; clone size: NA; V gene: TRBV19; J gene: TRBJ1-2; CDR3 DNA: TGTGCCAGTAGTATTGGGCAGGAACAGTATGGCTACACCTTC; CDR3 protein: CASSIGQEQYGYTF
D gene: NA; clone size: NA; V gene: TRBV6-1; J gene: TRBJ2-7; CDR3 DNA: TGTGCCAGCAGTGAGGGGACATACTACGAGCAGTACTTC; CDR3 protein: CASSEGTYYEQYF
D gene: NA; clone size: NA; V gene: TRBV4-1; J gene: TRBJ1-2; CDR3 DNA: TGCGCCAGCAGCCACACGTTAGCTAACTATGGCTACACCTTC; CDR3 protein: CASSHTLANYGYTF
D gene: NA; clone size: NA; V gene: TRBV6-1; J gene: TRBJ2-2; CDR3 DNA: TGTGCCAGCATGTGGGGGACACCCACCGGGGAGCTGTTTTTT; CDR3 protein: CASMWGTPTGELFF
D gene: TRBD2; clone size: NA; V gene: TRBV7-9; J gene: TRBJ2-1; CDR3 DNA: TGTGCCAGCAGCCACAGTAGCGGGTTGTACAATGAGCAGTTCTTC; CDR3 protein: CASSHSSGLYNEQFF
D gene: TRBD1; clone size: NA; V gene: TRBV5-8; J gene: TRBJ1-4; CDR3 DNA: TGTGCCAGCAGCTCCTCGACAGGGACGGAAAAACTGTTTTTT; CDR3 protein: CASSSSTGTEKLFF
D gene: NA; clone size: NA; V gene: TRBV15; J gene: TRBJ2-6; CDR3 DNA: TGTGCCACCAGCAGAGCTGGGCAGGGGGCCAACGTCCTGACTTTC; CDR3 protein: CATSRAGQGANVLTF
D gene: TRBD2; clone size: NA; V gene: TRBV5-4; J gene: TRBJ2-3; CDR3 DNA: TGTGCCAGCCAACCTAGCGGGGGGGGAGATACGCAGTATTTT; CDR3 protein: CASQPSGGGDTQYF
D gene: NA; clone size: NA; V gene: TRBV7-2; J gene: TRBJ2-7; CDR3 DNA: TGTGCCAGCAGCTCCTCGGGACTGAGCTACGAGCAGTACTTC; CDR3 protein: CASSSSGLSYEQYF
D gene: NA; clone size: NA; V gene: TRBV10-3; J gene: TRBJ2-7; CDR3 DNA: TGTGCCATCAGAGAATCGGGGGCCTACGAGCAGTACTTC; CDR3 protein: CAIRESGAYEQYF
D gene: TRBD1; clone size: NA; V gene: TRBV29-1; J gene: TRBJ2-1; CDR3 DNA: TGCAGCGTTGGATGGACAGGGATTTCCAATGAGCAGTTCTTC; CDR3 protein: CSVGWTGISNEQFF
D gene: NA; clone size: NA; V gene: TRBV7-8; J gene: TRBJ2-3; CDR3 DNA: TGTGCCAGCAGCTTAGCAGGGACTGGCACAGATACGCAGTATTTT; CDR3 protein: CASSLAGTGTDTQYF
D gene: NA; clone size: NA; V gene: TRBV6-5; J gene: TRBJ1-2; CDR3 DNA: TGTGCCAGCAGTTACTCGGCAGGGTTCTCCTATGGCTACACCTTC; CDR3 protein: CASSYSAGFSYGYTF
D gene: NA; clone size: NA; V gene: TRBV1; J gene: TRBJ1-1; CDR3 DNA: TGCACCAGCAGCCCGTTTACAGATATGAACACTGAAGCTTTCTTT; CDR3 protein: CTSSPFTDMNTEAFF
D gene: NA; clone size: NA; V gene: TRBV4-1; J gene: TRBJ1-5; CDR3 DNA: TGCGCCAGCAGCCAAGAAACAGGGCTTAGCAATCAGCCCCAGCATTTT; CDR3 protein: CASSQETGLSNQPQHF
D gene: NA; clone size: NA; V gene: TRBV6-5; J gene: TRBJ1-4; CDR3 DNA: TGTGCCAGCAGCTTACAGGGTACTAATGAAAAACTGTTTTTT; CDR3 protein: CASSLQGTNEKLFF
D gene: NA; clone size: NA; V gene: TRBV6-5; J gene: TRBJ1-6; CDR3 DNA: TGTGCCAGCAGTTACTCGCCAGGGCGTGTAAATTCACCCCTCCACTTT; CDR3 protein: CASSYSPGRVNSPLHF
D gene: NA; clone size: NA; V gene: TRBV2; J gene: TRBJ1-2; CDR3 DNA: TGTGCCAGCAGTCGGACAAACTATGGCTACACCTTC; CDR3 protein: CASSRTNYGYTF
D gene: NA; clone size: NA; V gene: TRBV2; J gene: TRBJ1-2; CDR3 DNA: TGTGCCAGCACACTGGACAGCTTCTATGGCTACACCTTC; CDR3 protein: CASTLDSFYGYTF